These T cell receptor beta chains were read from a single sample in a study of blood T cell repertoires in COVID-19. Assay used: immunoSEQ multiplex PCR; TCRdb lists only in-frame clones, some missing. This sample has some 310,000 clones, with around 92% found just once. Source material: PBMCs or T cells enriched from blood (not recorded which). The receptors come from a woman aged 25 to 45 who had recovered from COVID-19. CDR3s include the opening cysteine and the closing phenylalanine or tryptophan. Fields, in order: J gene, D gene, clone size, V gene, CDR3 protein, CDR3 DNA. A D gene is named only where the DNA matches it firmly. Clone size is not always given. Where it is, it says once, few, many or a class for expanded clones.

TRBJ2-6,TRBD1,NA,TRBV28,CASYDRGISGANVLTF,TGTGCCAGCTATGACAGGGGAATCTCTGGGGCCAACGTCCTGACTTTC
TRBJ2-1,NA,NA,TRBV18,CASSPPYVGNEQFF,TGTGCCAGCTCACCACCTTACGTCGGCAATGAGCAGTTCTTC
TRBJ1-2,TRBD1,NA,TRBV5-1,CASSLQGYGYTF,TGCGCCAGCAGCCTACAGGGGTATGGCTACACCTTC
TRBJ2-1,TRBD1,once,TRBV7-3,CASSSGQGARDFNEQFF,TGTGCCAGCAGCTCAGGACAGGGGGCCCGGGACTTCAATGAGCAGTTCTTC
TRBJ1-2,TRBD1,NA,TRBV18,CASSPPGQGARGYTF,TGTGCCAGCTCACCCCCGGGACAGGGGGCGAGGGGCTACACCTTC
TRBJ1-5,NA,NA,TRBV28,CASSPAGGPNQPQHF,TGTGCCAGCAGTCCGGCCGGAGGACCGAATCAGCCCCAGCATTTT
TRBJ2-3,TRBD2,once,TRBV27,CASGLLAANTDTQYF,TGTGCCAGCGGACTACTAGCGGCTAACACAGATACGCAGTATTTT
TRBJ2-1,TRBD2,NA,TRBV19,CASKGTSGRTSGYNEQFF,TGTGCCAGTAAAGGGACTAGCGGGAGGACGTCGGGGTACAATGAGCAGTTCTTC
TRBJ1-1,TRBD1,few,TRBV23-1,CASSQSTGVNTEAFF,TGCGCCAGCAGTCAATCTACAGGGGTGAACACTGAAGCTTTCTTT
TRBJ1-4,NA,NA,TRBV2,CASSASGTRNEKLFF,TGTGCCAGCAGCGCCTCCGGGACAAGGAATGAAAAACTGTTTTTT
TRBJ2-3,NA,NA,TRBV6-6,CASSYTSGDTQYF,TGTGCCAGCAGTTACACCAGTGGAGATACGCAGTATTTT
TRBJ2-7,NA,once,TRBV9,CASSAAYRDSFGEQYF,TGTGCCAGCAGCGCAGCCTACCGGGACTCCTTCGGCGAGCAGTACTTC
TRBJ2-1,NA,NA,TRBV13,CASSLGFGASHNEQFF,TGTGCCAGCAGCTTGGGGTTTGGGGCTTCCCACAATGAGCAGTTCTTC
TRBJ2-1,TRBD2,NA,TRBV5-4,CASSIPSGSPNEQFF,TGTGCCAGCAGCATCCCTAGCGGGTCCCCCAATGAGCAGTTCTTC
TRBJ1-1,NA,NA,TRBV30,CAWGPGVLGTEAFF,TGTGCCTGGGGACCCGGGGTACTCGGGACTGAAGCTTTCTTT
TRBJ2-5,TRBD2,NA,TRBV4-2,CASSQRREGSETQYF,TGTGCCAGCAGCCAGCGGCGGGAGGGTTCAGAGACCCAGTACTTC
TRBJ1-2,NA,once,TRBV3-1/TRBV3-2,CASSQVRARGYTF,TGTGCCAGCAGCCAAGTCAGGGCGAGGGGCTACACCTTC
TRBJ1-5,NA,NA,TRBV6-5,CASSITPDQPQHF,TGTGCCAGCAGTATTACCCCAGATCAGCCCCAGCATTTT
TRBJ1-4,TRBD1,NA,TRBV19,CASSSDRDVPWDEKLFF,TGTGCCAGTAGTAGTGACAGGGATGTTCCGTGGGATGAAAAACTGTTTTTT
TRBJ2-2,NA,NA,TRBV18,CASSRVSLTGELFF,TGTGCCAGCTCACGGGTTAGCCTCACCGGGGAGCTGTTTTTT
TRBJ1-2,NA,NA,TRBV7-6,CASSLASLSDGYTF,TGTGCCAGCAGCTTAGCGAGCCTCAGCGATGGCTACACCTTC
TRBJ1-2,TRBD1,NA,TRBV29-1,CSGGDRVNGYTF,TGCAGCGGGGGCGACAGGGTCAATGGCTACACCTTC
TRBJ1-1,NA,NA,TRBV11-3,CASSFTGTEAFF,TGTGCCAGCAGCTTTACAGGGACTGAAGCTTTCTTT
TRBJ2-7,NA,NA,TRBV6-5,CASSLGLGNEQYF,TGTGCCAGCAGCTTGGGGCTAGGAAACGAGCAGTACTTC
TRBJ2-7,NA,NA,TRBV7-2,CASSGRTGLYEQYF,TGTGCCAGCAGCGGCAGGACAGGACTATACGAGCAGTACTTC
TRBJ2-5,NA,NA,TRBV19,CASSMNGGQETQYF,TGTGCCAGTAGTATGAATGGGGGGCAAGAGACCCAGTACTTC
TRBJ1-5,NA,NA,TRBV5-6,CASSLWRGGRAQPQHF,TGTGCCAGCAGCTTGTGGCGGGGAGGACGAGCTCAGCCCCAGCATTTT
TRBJ1-6,NA,once,TRBV7-2,CASSVAGVNSPLHF,TGTGCCAGCAGCGTCGCCGGGGTAAATTCACCCCTCCACTTT
TRBJ1-6,NA,NA,TRBV3-1/TRBV3-2,CASSQDFEGANNSPLHF,TGTGCCAGCAGCCAAGATTTCGAAGGGGCGAATAATTCACCCCTCCACTTT
TRBJ2-3,NA,NA,TRBV7-9,CASSLMSMADTQYF,TGTGCCAGCAGCTTAATGAGTATGGCAGATACGCAGTATTTT
TRBJ1-2,NA,NA,TRBV9,CASSVFYPGGGDGYTF,TGTGCCAGCAGCGTTTTCTACCCTGGGGGGGGCGATGGCTACACCTTC
TRBJ1-1,NA,NA,TRBV28,CASTPPDRLYTEAFF,TGTGCCAGCACTCCCCCTGACAGACTGTACACTGAAGCTTTCTTT
TRBJ2-7,NA,NA,TRBV18,CASSPIQGTSYEQYF,TGTGCCAGCTCACCGATACAGGGTACCTCCTACGAGCAGTACTTC
TRBJ2-1,NA,NA,TRBV29-1,CSVARSSYNEQFF,TGCAGCGTTGCGAGGAGCTCCTACAATGAGCAGTTCTTC
TRBJ2-7,TRBD1,NA,TRBV6-5,CASSYSGGQSSYEQYF,TGTGCCAGCAGTTACTCAGGGGGCCAGAGCTCCTACGAGCAGTACTTC
TRBJ1-2,NA,NA,TRBV20-1,CSAVDTPGYTF,TGCAGTGCCGTGGACACTCCTGGCTACACCTTC
TRBJ2-7,NA,NA,TRBV11-1,CASRLSRGSYEQYF,TGTGCCAGCAGACTCTCCCGGGGTTCCTACGAGCAGTACTTC
TRBJ1-3,NA,NA,TRBV19,CAAREPMDSGNTIYF,TGTGCCGCCCGGGAGCCCATGGACTCTGGAAACACCATATATTTT
TRBJ2-7,TRBD2,NA,TRBV6-5,CASTVTSGSYEQYF,TGTGCCAGCACTGTGACTAGCGGGAGTTACGAGCAGTACTTC
TRBJ2-7,TRBD2,NA,TRBV4-1,CASSQEGRLAVSYEQYF,TGCGCCAGCAGCCAAGAGGGAAGGCTAGCGGTTTCCTACGAGCAGTACTTC
TRBJ2-7,TRBD1,once,TRBV7-6,CASSTGAPYEQYF,TGTGCCAGCAGCACAGGGGCCCCCTACGAGCAGTACTTC
TRBJ1-2,NA,NA,TRBV7-9,CASSSDRRGNYGYTF,TGTGCCAGCAGCTCGGATCGCAGGGGTAACTATGGCTACACCTTC
TRBJ1-4,NA,NA,TRBV29-1,CSAAQTATNEKLFF,TGCAGCGCTGCCCAGACAGCAACTAATGAAAAACTGTTTTTT
TRBJ1-2,TRBD1,once,TRBV6-5,CASRRRDREGGYTF,TGTGCCAGCAGACGACGGGACAGGGAAGGCGGCTACACCTTC
TRBJ1-2,NA,NA,TRBV24-1,CATKGDLEGYTF,TGTGCCACCAAGGGGGACCTTGAGGGCTACACCTTC
TRBJ2-7,TRBD1,NA,TRBV27,CASSAGTGSYEQYF,TGTGCCAGCAGCGCCGGGACAGGGTCCTACGAGCAGTACTTC
TRBJ1-2,NA,NA,TRBV7-8,CASSLGGSLDGYTF,TGTGCCAGCAGCTTAGGCGGCAGCCTGGATGGCTACACCTTC
TRBJ1-2,TRBD1,once,TRBV9,CASSTPGQGGGYTF,TGTGCCAGCAGCACTCCGGGACAGGGAGGTGGCTACACCTTC
TRBJ1-1,NA,NA,TRBV30,CAWSVSFAGVTEAFF,TGTGCCTGGAGTGTAAGTTTTGCCGGGGTAACTGAAGCTTTCTTT
TRBJ1-1,NA,NA,TRBV7-6,CASSLSGAGNTEAFF,TGTGCCAGCAGCTTGTCAGGCGCCGGGAACACTGAAGCTTTCTTT
TRBJ1-4,NA,NA,TRBV13,CASSLARNEKLFF,TGTGCCAGCAGCTTAGCCCGTAATGAAAAACTGTTTTTT